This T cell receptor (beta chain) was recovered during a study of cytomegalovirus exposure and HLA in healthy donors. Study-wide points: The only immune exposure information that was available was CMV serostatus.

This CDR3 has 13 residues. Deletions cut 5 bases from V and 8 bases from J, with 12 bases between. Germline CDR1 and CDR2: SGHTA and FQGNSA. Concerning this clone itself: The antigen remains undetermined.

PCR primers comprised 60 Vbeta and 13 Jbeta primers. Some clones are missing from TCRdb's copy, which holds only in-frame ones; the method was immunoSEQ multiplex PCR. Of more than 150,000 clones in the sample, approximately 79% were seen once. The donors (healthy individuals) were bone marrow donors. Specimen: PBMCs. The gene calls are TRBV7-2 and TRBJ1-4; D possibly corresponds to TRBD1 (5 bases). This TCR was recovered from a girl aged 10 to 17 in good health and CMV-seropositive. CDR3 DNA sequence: TGTGCCAGCAGCCAGCGGGGGTGGGAAAAACTGTTTTTT. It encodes CASSQRGWEKLFF.